This T cell receptor (beta chain) was captured by sequencing in a study of blood T cell repertoires in COVID-19. About the research overall: Some COVID-19 samples were acute and others convalescent; all came from the United States, Italy and Spain.

In the original workflow: Reference gene primer amplification gave nucleated cell count estimates. The protocol was immunoSEQ multiplex PCR, while the TCRdb copy is restricted to in-frame clones and leaves out a portion. From that table come the V and J calls and clone size; the DNA was used to work out D and trimming. The sample carries about 140,000 clones, more than 60% recorded once. The CDR3 runs 14 residues. After removal of 3 bases from V and 1 base from J, the junction contained 0 bases not matched to a gene. Germline V gene lookup returns CDR1 KGHDR and CDR2 SFDVKD. The receptor was derived from a man older than 75 with acute or convalescent COVID-19. This sequence joins TRBV24-1 and TRBJ2-3; 7 bases are shared with TRBD2. What was sequenced was peripheral blood. CDR3 DNA sequence: TGTGCCACCAGTGATCGGGAGGGCACAGATACGCAGTATTTT. Residues: CATSDREGTDTQYF.